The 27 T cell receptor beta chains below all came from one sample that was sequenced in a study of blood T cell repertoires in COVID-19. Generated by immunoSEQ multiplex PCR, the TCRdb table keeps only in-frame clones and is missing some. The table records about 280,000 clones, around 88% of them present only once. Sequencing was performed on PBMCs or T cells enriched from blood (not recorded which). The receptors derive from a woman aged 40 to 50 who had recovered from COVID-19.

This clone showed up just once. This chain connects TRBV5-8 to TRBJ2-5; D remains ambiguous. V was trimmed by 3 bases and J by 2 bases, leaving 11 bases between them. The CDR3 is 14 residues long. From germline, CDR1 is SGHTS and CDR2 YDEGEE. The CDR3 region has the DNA TGTGCCAGCAGCTCCTACCCCCGACAAGAGACCCAGTACTTC. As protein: CASSSYPRQETQYF.

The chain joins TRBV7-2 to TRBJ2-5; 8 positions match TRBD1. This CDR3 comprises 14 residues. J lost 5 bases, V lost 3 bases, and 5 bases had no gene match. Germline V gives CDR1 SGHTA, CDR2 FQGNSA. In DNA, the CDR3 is TGTGCCAGCAGCTTGTCAGGGGGCGTGGAGACCCAGTACTTC. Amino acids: CASSLSGGVETQYF.

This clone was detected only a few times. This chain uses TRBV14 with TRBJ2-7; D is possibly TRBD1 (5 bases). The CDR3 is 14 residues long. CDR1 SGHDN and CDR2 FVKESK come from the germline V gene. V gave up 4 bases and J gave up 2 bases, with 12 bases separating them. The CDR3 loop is CASSRYTGTYEQYF. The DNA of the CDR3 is TGTGCCAGCAGCCGTTACACAGGTACCTACGAGCAGTACTTC.

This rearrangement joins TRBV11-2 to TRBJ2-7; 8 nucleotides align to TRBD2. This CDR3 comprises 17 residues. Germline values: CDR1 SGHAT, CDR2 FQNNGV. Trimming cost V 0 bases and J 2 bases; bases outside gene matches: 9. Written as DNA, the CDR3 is TGTGCCAGCAGCTTAGATCGCCCCGGGAGGGTCCCCTACGAGCAGTACTTC. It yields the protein CASSLDRPGRVPYEQYF.

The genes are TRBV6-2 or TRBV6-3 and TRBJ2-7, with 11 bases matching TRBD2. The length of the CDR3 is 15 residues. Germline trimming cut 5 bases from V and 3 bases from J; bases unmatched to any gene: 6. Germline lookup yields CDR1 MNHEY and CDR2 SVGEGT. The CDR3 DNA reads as TGTGCCAGCAGTCCGGGACTAGCGGACCTCTACGAGCAGTACTTC. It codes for CASSPGLADLYEQYF.

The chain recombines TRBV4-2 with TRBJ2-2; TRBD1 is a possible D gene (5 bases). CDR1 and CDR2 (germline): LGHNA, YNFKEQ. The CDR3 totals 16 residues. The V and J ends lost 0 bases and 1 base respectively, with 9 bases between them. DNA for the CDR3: TGTGCCAGCAGCCAAGATGTGGGGCAGAACACCGGGGAGCTGTTTTTT. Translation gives CASSQDVGQNTGELFF.

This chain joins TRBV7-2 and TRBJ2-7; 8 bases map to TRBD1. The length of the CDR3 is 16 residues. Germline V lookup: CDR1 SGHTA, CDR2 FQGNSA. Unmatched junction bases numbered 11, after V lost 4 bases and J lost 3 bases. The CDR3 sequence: CASSYRTGTGNYEQYF. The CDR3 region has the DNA TGTGCCAGCAGCTACCGAACCGGGACAGGAAACTACGAGCAGTACTTC.

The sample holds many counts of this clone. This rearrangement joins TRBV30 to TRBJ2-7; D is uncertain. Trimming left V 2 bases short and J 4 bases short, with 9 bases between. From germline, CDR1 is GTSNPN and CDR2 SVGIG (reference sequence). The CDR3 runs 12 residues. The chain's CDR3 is CAWSRGFYEQYF. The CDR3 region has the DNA TGTGCCTGGAGTAGAGGTTTTTACGAGCAGTACTTC.

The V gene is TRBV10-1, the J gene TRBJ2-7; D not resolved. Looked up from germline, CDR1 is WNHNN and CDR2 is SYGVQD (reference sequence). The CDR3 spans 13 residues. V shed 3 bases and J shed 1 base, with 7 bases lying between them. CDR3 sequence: CASSENWSYEQYF. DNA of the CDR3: TGCGCCAGCAGTGAAAACTGGTCCTACGAGCAGTACTTC.

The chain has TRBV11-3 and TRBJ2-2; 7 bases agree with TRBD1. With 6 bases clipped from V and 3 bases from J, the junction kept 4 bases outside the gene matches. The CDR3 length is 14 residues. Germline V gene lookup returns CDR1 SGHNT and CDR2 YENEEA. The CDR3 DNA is TGTGCCAGCAGGAATACAGGGGACACCGGGGAGCTGTTTTTT. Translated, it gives CASRNTGDTGELFF.

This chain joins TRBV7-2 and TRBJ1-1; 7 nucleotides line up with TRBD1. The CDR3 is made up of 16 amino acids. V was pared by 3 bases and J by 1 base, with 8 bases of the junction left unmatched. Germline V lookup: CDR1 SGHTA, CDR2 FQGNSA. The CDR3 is CASSFRRTGGNTEAFF. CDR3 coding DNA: TGTGCCAGCAGCTTCCGCCGGACAGGAGGGAACACTGAAGCTTTCTTT.

The CDR3 here is CASSPALRQGMYEQYF. CDR3 coding DNA: TGTGCCAGCAGCCCAGCTCTGAGACAGGGAATGTACGAGCAGTACTTC. The chain recombines TRBV7-2 with TRBJ2-7, with TRBD1 identical over 7 bases. Germline CDR1 is SGHTA and CDR2 is FQGNSA. With 5 bases clipped from V and 4 bases from J, the junction kept 14 bases outside the gene matches. This CDR3 has 16 amino acids.

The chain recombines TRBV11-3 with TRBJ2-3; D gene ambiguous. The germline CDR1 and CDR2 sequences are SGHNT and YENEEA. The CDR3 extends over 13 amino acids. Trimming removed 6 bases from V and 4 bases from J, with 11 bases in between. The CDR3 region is CASSLAEADTQYF. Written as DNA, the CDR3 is TGTGCCAGCAGTTTGGCGGAAGCAGATACGCAGTATTTT.

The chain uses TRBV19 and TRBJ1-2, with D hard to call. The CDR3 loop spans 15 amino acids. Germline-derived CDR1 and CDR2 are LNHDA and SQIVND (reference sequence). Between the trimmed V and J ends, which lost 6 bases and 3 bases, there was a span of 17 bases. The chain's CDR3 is CASSRVHQDHYGYTF. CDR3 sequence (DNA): TGTGCCAGTAGCCGAGTACATCAGGATCACTATGGCTACACCTTC.

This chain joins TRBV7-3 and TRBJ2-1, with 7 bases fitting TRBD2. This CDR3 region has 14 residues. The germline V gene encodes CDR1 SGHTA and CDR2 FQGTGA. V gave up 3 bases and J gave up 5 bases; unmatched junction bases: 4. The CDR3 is CASSFGGSDNEQFF. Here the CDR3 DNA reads TGTGCCAGCAGCTTCGGCGGGAGCGACAATGAGCAGTTCTTC. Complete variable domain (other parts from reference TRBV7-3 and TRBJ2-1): GAGVSQTPSNKVTEKGKYVELRCDPISGHTALYWYRQSLGQGPEFLIYFQGTGAADDSGLPNDRFFAVRPEGSVSTLKIQRTERGDSAVYLCASSFGGSDNEQFFGPGTRLTVL.

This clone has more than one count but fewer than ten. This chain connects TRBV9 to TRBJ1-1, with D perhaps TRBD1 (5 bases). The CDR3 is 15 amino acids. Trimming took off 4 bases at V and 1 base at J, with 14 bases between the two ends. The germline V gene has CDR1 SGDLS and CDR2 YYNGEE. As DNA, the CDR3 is TGTGCCAGCAGCCGCACCGGGGGGACGAACACTGAAGCTTTCTTT. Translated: CASSRTGGTNTEAFF.

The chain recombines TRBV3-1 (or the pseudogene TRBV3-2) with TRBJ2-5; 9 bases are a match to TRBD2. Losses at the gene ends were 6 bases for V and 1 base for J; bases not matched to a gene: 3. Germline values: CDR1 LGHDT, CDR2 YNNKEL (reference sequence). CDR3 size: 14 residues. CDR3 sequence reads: CASRQTSGQETQYF. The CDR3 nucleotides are TGTGCCAGCAGGCAGACTAGCGGCCAAGAGACCCAGTACTTC.

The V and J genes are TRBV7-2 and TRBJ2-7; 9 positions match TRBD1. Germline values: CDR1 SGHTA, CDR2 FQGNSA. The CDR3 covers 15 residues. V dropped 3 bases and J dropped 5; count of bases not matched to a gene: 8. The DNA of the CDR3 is TGTGCCAGCAGCTTCCGAGACAGGGGGTACCACGAGCAGTACTTC. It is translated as CASSFRDRGYHEQYF.

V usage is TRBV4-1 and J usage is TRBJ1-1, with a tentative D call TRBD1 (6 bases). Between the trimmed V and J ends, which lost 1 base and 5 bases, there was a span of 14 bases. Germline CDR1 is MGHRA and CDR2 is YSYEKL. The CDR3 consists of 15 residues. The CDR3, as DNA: TGCGCCAGCAGCCAAGCTACAGGGAGTCGGACTGAAGCTTTCTTT. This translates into CASSQATGSRTEAFF.

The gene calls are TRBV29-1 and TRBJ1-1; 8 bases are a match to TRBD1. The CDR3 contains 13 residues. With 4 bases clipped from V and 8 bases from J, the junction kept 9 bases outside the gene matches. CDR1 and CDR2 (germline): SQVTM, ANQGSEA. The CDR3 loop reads CSVVSRGHLEAFF. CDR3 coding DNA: TGCAGCGTTGTTTCCAGGGGGCACCTGGAAGCTTTCTTT.

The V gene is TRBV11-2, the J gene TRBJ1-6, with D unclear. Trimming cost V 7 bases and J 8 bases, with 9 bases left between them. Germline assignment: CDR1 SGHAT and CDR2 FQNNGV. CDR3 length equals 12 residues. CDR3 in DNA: TGTGCCAGCAAGCTTGGAGATTCACCCCTCCACTTT. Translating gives CASKLGDSPLHF.

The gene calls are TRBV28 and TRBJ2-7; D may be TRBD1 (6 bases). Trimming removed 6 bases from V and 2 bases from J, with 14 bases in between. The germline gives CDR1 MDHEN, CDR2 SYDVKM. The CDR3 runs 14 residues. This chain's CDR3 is CASRPTGKTYEQYF. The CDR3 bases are TGTGCCAGCAGACCTACAGGGAAAACCTACGAGCAGTACTTC.

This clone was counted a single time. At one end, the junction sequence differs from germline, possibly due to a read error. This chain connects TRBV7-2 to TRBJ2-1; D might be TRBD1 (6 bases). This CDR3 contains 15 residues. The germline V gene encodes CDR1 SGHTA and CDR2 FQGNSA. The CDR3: CASSQSQGPYNEQFF. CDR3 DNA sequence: TGTGCCAGCAGCCAGTCCCAGGGGCCCTATAATGAGCAGTTCTTC. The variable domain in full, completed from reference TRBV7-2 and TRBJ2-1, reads GAGVSQSPSNKVTEKGKDVELRCDPISGHTALYWYRQSLGQGLEFLIYFQGNSAPDKSGLPSDRFSAERTGGSVSTLTIQRTQQEDSAVYLCASSQSQGPYNEQFFGPGTRLTVL.

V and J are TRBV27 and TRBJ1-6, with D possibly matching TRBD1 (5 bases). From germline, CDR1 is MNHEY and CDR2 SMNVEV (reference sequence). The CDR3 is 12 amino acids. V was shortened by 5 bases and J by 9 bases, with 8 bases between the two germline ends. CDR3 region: CASSDRGSPLHF. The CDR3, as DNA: TGTGCCAGCAGTGATAGGGGTTCACCCCTCCACTTT.

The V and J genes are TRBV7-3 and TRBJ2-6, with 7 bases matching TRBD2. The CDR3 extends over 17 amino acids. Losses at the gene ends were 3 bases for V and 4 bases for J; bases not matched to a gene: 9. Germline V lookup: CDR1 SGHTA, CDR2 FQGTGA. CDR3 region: CASSFRTRTRGANVLTF. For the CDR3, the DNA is TGTGCCAGCAGCTTCAGGACTAGAACCAGGGGGGCCAACGTCCTGACTTTC.

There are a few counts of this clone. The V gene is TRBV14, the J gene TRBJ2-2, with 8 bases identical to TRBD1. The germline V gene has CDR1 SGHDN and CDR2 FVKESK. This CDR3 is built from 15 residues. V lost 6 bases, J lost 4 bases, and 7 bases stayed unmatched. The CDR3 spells CASRRTGSFTGELFF. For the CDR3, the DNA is TGTGCCAGCAGGCGGACAGGGAGTTTCACCGGGGAGCTGTTTTTT.

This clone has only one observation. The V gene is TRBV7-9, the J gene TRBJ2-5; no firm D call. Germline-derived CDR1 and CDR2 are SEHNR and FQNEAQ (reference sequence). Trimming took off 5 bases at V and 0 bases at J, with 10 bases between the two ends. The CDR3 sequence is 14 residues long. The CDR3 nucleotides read TGTGCCAGCAGCCATGTGAACTACCAAGAGACCCAGTACTTC. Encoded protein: CASSHVNYQETQYF.